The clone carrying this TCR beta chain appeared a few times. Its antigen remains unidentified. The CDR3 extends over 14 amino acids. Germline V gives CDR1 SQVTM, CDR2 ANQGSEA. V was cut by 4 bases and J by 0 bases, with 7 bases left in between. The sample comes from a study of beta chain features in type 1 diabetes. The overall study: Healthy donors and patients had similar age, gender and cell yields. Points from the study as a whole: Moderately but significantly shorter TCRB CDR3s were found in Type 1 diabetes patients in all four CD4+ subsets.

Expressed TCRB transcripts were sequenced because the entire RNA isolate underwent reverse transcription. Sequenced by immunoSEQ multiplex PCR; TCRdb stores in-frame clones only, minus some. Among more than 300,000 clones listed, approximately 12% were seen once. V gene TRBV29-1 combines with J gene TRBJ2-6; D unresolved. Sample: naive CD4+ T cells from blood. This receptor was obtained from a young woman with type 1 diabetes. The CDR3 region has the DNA TGCAGCGTTGCGCAGTTCTCTGGGGCCAACGTCCTGACTTTC. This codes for CSVAQFSGANVLTF.